The TCR beta chain under discussion was sequenced for a study of blood T cell repertoires in COVID-19. Study at large: The samples span acute and convalescent COVID-19 from the United States, Italy and Spain.

The CDR3 has 18 amino acids. TCRdb keeps only in-frame clones here, not all; method: immunoSEQ multiplex PCR. The table has roughly 230,000 clones, 90% seen once. The chain carries TRBV21-1 and TRBJ2-7; the table's TRBD1 call for D was not verified on the DNA. TRBV21-1 is a recognized pseudogene. The sample comprised peripheral blood. The origin of this receptor is a woman aged 60 to 75 with COVID-19, enrolled during active disease. The chain's CDR3 is CASSKPQHAPPSVCEQYF. CDR3 coding DNA: TGTGCCAGCAGCAAACCCCAACACGCCCCACCTTCCGTGTGCGAGCAGTACTTC.